This entry describes one TCR beta chain. These data originate in a study of blood T cell repertoires in COVID-19. Patients in Seattle were enrolled during active infection, then followed longitudinally. Germline CDR1 reads SNHLY; CDR2 reads FYNNEI. This CDR3 spans 15 amino acids. V was pared by 5 bases and J by 0 bases, with 6 bases of the junction left unmatched. Original data processing: Estimation of nucleated cell counts relied on the amplification of reference gene primers. The protocol was immunoSEQ multiplex PCR, while the TCRdb copy is restricted to in-frame clones and leaves out a portion. The V and J calls and clone size were taken over from that table, and D and trimming were inferred from the DNA. The sample contains a few hundred thousand clones, about 91% of which appear only once.

The specimen was peripheral blood. This chain joins TRBV2 and TRBJ1-2; the match to TRBD1 covers 7 bases. The sequence was collected from a person under 35 with COVID-19, enrolled during active disease. Written as DNA, the CDR3 is TGTGCCAGCAGTACAGAAGGACAGGCTAACTATGGCTACACCTTC. Its translation: CASSTEGQANYGYTF.